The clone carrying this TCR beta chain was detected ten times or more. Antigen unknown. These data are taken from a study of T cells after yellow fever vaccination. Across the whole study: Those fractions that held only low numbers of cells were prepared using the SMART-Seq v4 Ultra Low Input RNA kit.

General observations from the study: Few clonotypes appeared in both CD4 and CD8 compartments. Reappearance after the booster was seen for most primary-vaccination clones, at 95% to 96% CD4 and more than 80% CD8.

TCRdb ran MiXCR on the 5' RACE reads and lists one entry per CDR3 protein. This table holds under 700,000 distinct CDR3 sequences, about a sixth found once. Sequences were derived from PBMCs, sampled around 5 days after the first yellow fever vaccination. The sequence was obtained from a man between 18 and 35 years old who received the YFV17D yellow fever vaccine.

The CDR3 nucleotides are TGCGCCAGCAGCCAAGAACCATGGTCAGGGAACAATGAGCAGTTCTTC. Translated: CASSQEPWSGNNEQFF. This rearrangement joins TRBV4-1 to TRBJ2-1; weak D call: TRBD1 (5 bases). V shed 0 bases and J shed 5 bases, with 14 bases lying between them. Germline CDR1 reads MGHRA; CDR2 reads YSYEKL. The CDR3 contains 16 residues.